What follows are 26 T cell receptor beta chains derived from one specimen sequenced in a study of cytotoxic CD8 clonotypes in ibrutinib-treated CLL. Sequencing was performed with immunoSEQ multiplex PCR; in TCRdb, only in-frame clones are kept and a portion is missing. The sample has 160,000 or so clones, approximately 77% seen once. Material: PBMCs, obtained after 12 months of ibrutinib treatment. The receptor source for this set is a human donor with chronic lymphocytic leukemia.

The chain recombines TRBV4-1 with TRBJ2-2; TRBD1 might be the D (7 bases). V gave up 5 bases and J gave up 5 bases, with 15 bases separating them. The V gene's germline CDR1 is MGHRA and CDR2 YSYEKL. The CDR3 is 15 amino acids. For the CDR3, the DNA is TGCGCCAGCAGCTCGGGCAGGGGGAGGACCGGGGAGCTGTTTTTT. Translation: CASSSGRGRTGELFF.

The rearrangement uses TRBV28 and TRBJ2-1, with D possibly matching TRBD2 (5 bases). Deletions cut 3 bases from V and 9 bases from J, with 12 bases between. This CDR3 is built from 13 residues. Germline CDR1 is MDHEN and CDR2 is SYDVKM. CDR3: CASSFILASEQFF. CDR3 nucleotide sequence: TGTGCCAGCAGTTTTATTCTAGCAAGTGAGCAGTTCTTC.

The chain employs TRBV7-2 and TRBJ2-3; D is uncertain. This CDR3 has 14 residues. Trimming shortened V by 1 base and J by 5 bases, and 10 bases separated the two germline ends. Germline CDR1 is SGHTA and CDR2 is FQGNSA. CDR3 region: CASSLVDSVDTQYF. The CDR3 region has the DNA TGTGCCAGCAGCTTAGTAGATTCGGTAGATACGCAGTATTTT.

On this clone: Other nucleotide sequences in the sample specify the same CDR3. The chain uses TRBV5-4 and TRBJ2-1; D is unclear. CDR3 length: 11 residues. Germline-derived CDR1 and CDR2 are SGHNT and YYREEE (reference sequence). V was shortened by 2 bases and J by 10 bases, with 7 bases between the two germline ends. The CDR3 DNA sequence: TGTGCCAGCAGCTTCCTGAAAGAGCAGTTCTTC. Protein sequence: CASSFLKEQFF. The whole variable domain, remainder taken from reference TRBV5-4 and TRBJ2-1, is ETGVTQSPTHLIKTRGQQVTLRCSSQSGHNTVSWYQQALGQGPQFIFQYYREEENGRGNFPPRFSGLQFPNYSSELNVNALELDDSALYLCASSFLKEQFFGPGTRLTVL.

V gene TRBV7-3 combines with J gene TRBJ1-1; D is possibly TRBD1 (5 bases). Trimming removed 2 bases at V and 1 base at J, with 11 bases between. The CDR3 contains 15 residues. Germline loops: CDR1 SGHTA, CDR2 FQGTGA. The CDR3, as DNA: TGTGCCAGCAGCTTACAGGGCAGCGGGAACACTGAAGCTTTCTTT. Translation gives CASSLQGSGNTEAFF.

CDR3 residues: CASSRDQRSNQPQHF. The CDR3 region has the DNA TGTGCCAGCAGTCGGGATCAGCGGAGCAATCAGCCCCAGCATTTT. The V and J genes are TRBV28 and TRBJ1-5; D is uncertain. Germline V lookup: CDR1 MDHEN, CDR2 SYDVKM. This CDR3 is 15 amino acids long. Trimming stripped 5 bases from V and 1 base from J, with 12 bases between.

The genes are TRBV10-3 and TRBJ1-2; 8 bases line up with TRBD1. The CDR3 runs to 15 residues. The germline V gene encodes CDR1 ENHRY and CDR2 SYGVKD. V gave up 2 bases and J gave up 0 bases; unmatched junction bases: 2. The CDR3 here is CAISEGTGSNYGYTF. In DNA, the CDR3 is TGTGCCATCAGTGAGGGGACAGGTTCTAACTATGGCTACACCTTC.

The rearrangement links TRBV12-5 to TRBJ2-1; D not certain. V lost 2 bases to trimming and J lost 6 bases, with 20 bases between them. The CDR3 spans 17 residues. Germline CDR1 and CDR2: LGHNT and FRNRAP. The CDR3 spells CASGLSTPLGSFNEQFF. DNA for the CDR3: TGTGCTAGTGGTTTGTCGACGCCTTTGGGCTCGTTCAATGAGCAGTTCTTC.

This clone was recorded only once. The CDR3 protein is CASTSGGGDEQFF. In nucleotides, the CDR3 is TGTGCCAGCACCTCGGGGGGGGGCGATGAGCAGTTCTTC. The chain links TRBV7-8 to TRBJ2-1, with 8 positions matching TRBD2. The CDR3 is 13 amino acids. Germline CDR1 reads SGHVS; CDR2 reads FQNEAQ. The V and J ends lost 7 bases and 8 bases, in that order; junction bases with no gene match: 7.

CDR3 DNA sequence: TGTGCCAGCAGTCCATCGGACCTGTTTTGGTTTCAGCCCCAGCATTTT. This gives the protein CASSPSDLFWFQPQHF. This chain uses TRBV6-6 with TRBJ1-5, with D hard to call. The CDR3 contains 16 residues. The V gene lost 5 bases and the J gene lost 6 bases, with 20 bases spanning the gap. Germline V gives CDR1 MNHNY, CDR2 SVGAGI (reference sequence).

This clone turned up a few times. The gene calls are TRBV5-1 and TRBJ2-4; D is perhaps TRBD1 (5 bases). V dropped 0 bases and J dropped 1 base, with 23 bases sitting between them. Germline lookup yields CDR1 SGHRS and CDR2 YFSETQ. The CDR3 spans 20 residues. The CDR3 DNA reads TGCGCCAGCAGCTTGGACCCCCGACCTACAGGTCCTCCCGCCAAAAACATTCAGTACTTC. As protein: CASSLDPRPTGPPAKNIQYF.

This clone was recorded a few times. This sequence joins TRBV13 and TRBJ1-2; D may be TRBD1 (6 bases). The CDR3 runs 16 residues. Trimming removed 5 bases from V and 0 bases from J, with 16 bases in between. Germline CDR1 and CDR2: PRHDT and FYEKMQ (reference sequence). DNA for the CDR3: TGTGCCAGCAGCCCCCAACGGACAGCAGCTAACTATGGCTACACCTTC. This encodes CASSPQRTAANYGYTF.

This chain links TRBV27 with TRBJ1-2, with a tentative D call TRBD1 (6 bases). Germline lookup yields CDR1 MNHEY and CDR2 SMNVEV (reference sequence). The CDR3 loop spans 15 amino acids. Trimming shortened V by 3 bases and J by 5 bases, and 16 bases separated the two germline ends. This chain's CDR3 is CASSFDRSLGYGYTF. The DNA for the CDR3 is TGTGCCAGCAGTTTCGACAGGTCCCTGGGGTATGGCTACACCTTC.

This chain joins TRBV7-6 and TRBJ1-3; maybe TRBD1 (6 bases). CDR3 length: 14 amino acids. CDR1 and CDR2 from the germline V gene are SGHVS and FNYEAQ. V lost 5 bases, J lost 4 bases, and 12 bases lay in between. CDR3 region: CASSNTGFGNTIYF. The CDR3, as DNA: TGTGCCAGCAGCAACACAGGGTTCGGAAACACCATATATTTT.

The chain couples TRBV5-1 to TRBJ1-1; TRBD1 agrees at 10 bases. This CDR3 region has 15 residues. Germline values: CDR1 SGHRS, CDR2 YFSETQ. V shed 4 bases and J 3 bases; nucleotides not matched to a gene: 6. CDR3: CASSPGGTGDTEAFF. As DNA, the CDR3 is TGCGCCAGCAGCCCGGGGGGGACAGGGGACACTGAAGCTTTCTTT.

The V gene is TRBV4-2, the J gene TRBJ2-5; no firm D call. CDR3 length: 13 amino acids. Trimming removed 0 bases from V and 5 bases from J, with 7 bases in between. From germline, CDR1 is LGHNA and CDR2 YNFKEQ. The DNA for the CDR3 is TGTGCCAGCAGCCAAGACGATGGGGAGACCCAGTACTTC. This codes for CASSQDDGETQYF.

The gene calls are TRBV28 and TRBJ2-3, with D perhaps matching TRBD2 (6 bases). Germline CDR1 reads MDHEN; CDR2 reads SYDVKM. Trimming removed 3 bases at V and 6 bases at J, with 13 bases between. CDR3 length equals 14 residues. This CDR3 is CASSFRSSVDTQYF. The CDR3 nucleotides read TGTGCCAGCAGTTTCCGATCTAGCGTGGATACGCAGTATTTT.

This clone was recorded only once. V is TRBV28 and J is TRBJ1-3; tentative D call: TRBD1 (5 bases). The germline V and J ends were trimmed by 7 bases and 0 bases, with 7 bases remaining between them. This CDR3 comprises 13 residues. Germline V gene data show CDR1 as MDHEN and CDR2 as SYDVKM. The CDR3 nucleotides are TGTGCCAGCAAACAGGCCTCTGGAAACACCATATATTTT. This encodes CASKQASGNTIYF.

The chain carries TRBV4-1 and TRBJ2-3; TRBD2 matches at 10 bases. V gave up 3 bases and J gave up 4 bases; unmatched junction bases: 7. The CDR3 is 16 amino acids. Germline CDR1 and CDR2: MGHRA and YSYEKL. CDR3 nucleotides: TGCGCCAGCAGCCAGCTGGGACTAGCGAGGTCAGATACGCAGTATTTT. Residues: CASSQLGLARSDTQYF.

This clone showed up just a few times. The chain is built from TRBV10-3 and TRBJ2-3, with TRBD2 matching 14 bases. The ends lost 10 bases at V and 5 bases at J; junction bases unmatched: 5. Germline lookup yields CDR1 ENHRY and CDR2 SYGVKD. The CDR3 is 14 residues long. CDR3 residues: CATSTSGGGDTQYF. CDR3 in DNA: TGTGCCACCTCGACTAGCGGGGGGGGAGATACGCAGTATTTT.

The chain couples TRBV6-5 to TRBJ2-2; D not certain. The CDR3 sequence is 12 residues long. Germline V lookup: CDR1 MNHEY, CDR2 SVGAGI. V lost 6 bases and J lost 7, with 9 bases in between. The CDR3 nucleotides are TGTGCCAGCAGCGCCGTGGGCGGGGAGCTGTTTTTT. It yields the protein CASSAVGGELFF.

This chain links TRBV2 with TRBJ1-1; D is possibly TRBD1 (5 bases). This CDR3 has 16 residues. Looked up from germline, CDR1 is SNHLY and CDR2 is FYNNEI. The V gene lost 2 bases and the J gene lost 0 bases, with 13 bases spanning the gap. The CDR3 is CASSEPRKQVNTEAFF. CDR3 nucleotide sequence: TGTGCCAGCAGTGAACCGAGAAAACAGGTGAACACTGAAGCTTTCTTT. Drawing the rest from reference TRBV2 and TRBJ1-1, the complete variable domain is EPEVTQTPSHQVTQMGQEVILRCVPISNHLYFYWYRQILGQKVEFLVSFYNNEISEKSEIFDDQFSVERPDGSNFTLKIRSTKLEDSAMYFCASSEPRKQVNTEAFFGQGTRLTVV.

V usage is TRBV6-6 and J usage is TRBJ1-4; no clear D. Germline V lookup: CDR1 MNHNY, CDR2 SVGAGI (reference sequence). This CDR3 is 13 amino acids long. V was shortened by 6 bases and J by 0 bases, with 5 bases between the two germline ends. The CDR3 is CASRPATNEKLFF. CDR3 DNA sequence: TGTGCCAGCAGACCCGCAACTAATGAAAAACTGTTTTTT.

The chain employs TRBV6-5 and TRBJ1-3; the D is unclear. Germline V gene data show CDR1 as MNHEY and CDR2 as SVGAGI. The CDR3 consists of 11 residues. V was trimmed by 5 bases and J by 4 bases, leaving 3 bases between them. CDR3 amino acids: CASSRGNTIYF. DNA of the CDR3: TGTGCCAGCAGTCGCGGAAACACCATATATTTT.

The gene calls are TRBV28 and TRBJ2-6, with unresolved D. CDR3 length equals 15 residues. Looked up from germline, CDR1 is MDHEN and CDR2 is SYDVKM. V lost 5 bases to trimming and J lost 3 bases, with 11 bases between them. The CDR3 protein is CASSPYRYGANVLTF. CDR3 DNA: TGTGCCAGCAGTCCGTACAGATATGGGGCCAACGTCCTGACTTTC.

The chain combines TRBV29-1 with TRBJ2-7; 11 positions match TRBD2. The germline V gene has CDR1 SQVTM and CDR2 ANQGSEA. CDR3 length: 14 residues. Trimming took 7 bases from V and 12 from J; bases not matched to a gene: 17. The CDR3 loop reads CSARTNLAGGGVYF. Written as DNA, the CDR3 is TGCAGCGCAAGGACGAATCTAGCGGGAGGCGGTGTGTACTTC.